This T cell receptor beta chain emerged from a study of persistence of HIV-infected CD4 T cells. Study-level information: Blood samples, up to about 200 mL, came from multiple time points, except a couple of leukapheresis donors sampled once.

This clone is medium-sized. Its antigen is undetermined. Overlapping HIV-1 Gag 15-mer peptides at approximately 0.96 ug per peptide per mL were used. Sorted nonresponding memory CD4+ T cells were CD40L-negative, CD69-negative, CD45RO-high. This was the immunoSEQ version 4 assay in survey mode. The protocol was immunoSEQ multiplex PCR, while the TCRdb copy is restricted to in-frame clones and leaves out a portion. Altogether approximately 32,000 clones are present, 82% being singletons, with the ten largest covering over 15%. CDR1 is LNHDA, CDR2 SQIVND, per germline (reference sequence). This CDR3 has 11 amino acids. Trimming shortened V by 8 bases and J by 3 bases, and 8 bases separated the two germline ends.

The sample here was CD4+ T cells sorted from PBMCs after approximately 19-hour stimulation, taken from a patient who received antiretroviral therapy. The chain is built from TRBV19 and TRBJ2-7, with D possibly TRBD2 on 6 matching bases. The receptor comes from an adult woman with HIV who was CMV-seropositive. The chain's CDR3 is CASGTRYEQYF. For the CDR3, the DNA is TGTGCCAGTGGGACTCGCTACGAGCAGTACTTC.